This T cell receptor beta chain appears in the sequencing data of a study of control samples from healthy donors and cancer patients (dated by TCRdb to 2020 to 2022). Receptor amplification or capture employed the immunoSEQ multiplex PCR assay. TCRdb retrieved this table from immuneACCESS and kept in-frame rearrangements only. Not all clones are present; in checked studies, unresolved V genes account for under half, and no reason is known for the remainder. Present in this sample are 150,000 to 200,000 clones, just under 95% of which were seen just once. Almost 1.5% of the sample is taken by the ten largest. As for this clone: What this receptor recognizes is not known. Base-call qualities are not available, and no considerably larger clone is one nucleotide away.

The CDR3 spans 15 residues, from the cysteine through the phenylalanine. The CDR3 DNA has 45 bases and is translated from base 1. CDR1 and CDR2 are read off the germline V gene as KGHDR and SFDVKD. The germline V end is reduced by 6 bases and the J end by 7 bases; junction bases left unmatched: 10. The sample was blood. Rearrangement joined TRBV24-1 to TRBJ2-1; the junction holds 8 bases that match TRBD2. The sequence was obtained from a man younger than 30 in good health. The CDR3 corresponds to CATSLGSGGANEQFF. In nucleotides, the sequence is TGTGCCACCAGTTTAGGATCCGGGGGGGCGAATGAGCAGTTCTTC.